The 24 T cell receptor beta chains listed next were all sequenced from one sample in a study of blood T cell repertoires in COVID-19. The assay was immunoSEQ multiplex PCR, and TCRdb's table has in-frame clones only and misses some. The table lists 200,000 or so clones, about 90% of them singletons. Sequences were obtained from peripheral blood. Every receptor here comes from a man aged 35 to 55 with active or convalescent COVID-19.

The chain joins TRBV9 to TRBJ2-3, with TRBD2 matching 10 bases. V lost 3 bases to trimming and J lost 3 bases; unmatched junction nucleotides: 7. The CDR3 is 16 amino acids. The V gene's germline CDR1 is SGDLS and CDR2 YYNGEE. The CDR3, as DNA: TGTGCCAGCAGCGCCTTAACTAGCGGGGTTACAGATACGCAGTATTTT. Translated, it gives CASSALTSGVTDTQYF. Full variable domain (outside the CDR3, taken from reference TRBV9 and TRBJ2-3): DSGVTQTPKHLITATGQRVTLRCSPRSGDLSVYWYQQSLDQGLQFLIQYYNGEERAKGNILERFSAQQFPDLHSELNLSSLELGDSALYFCASSALTSGVTDTQYFGPGTRLTVL.

The rearrangement uses TRBV7-3 and TRBJ2-7, with 9 bases aligning to TRBD2. With V trimmed by 5 bases and J by 0 bases, 11 bases remained unmatched. The CDR3 consists of 17 residues. Per the germline V gene, CDR1 is SGHTA and CDR2 is FQGTGA. CDR3 sequence: CASSLDPLAGSSYEQYF. CDR3 sequence (DNA): TGTGCCAGCAGCCTCGACCCCCTAGCGGGGAGCTCCTACGAGCAGTACTTC.

This clone was detected a few times. The chain is built from TRBV27 and TRBJ2-7, with 9 bases aligning to TRBD1. Germline V lookup: CDR1 MNHEY, CDR2 SMNVEV (reference sequence). The CDR3 spans 14 residues. V shed 5 bases and J 4 bases; nucleotides not matched to a gene: 6. CDR3 region: CASSTTGGEYEQYF. In nucleotides, the CDR3 is TGTGCCAGCAGTACCACAGGGGGCGAATACGAGCAGTACTTC.

This clone came up a few times. The chain uses TRBV3-1 (or the pseudogene TRBV3-2) and TRBJ1-2; 9 bases match TRBD1. V shed 5 bases, J shed 12 bases, and the junction held 7 bases outside the gene matches. The CDR3 spans 12 residues. From germline, CDR1 is LGHDT and CDR2 YNNKEL (reference sequence). CDR3 sequence (DNA): TGTGCCAGCAGCATGGACAGGGGTAGTAACACCTTC. It is translated as CASSMDRGSNTF.

V gene TRBV9 combines with J gene TRBJ2-1; TRBD2 aligns across 10 bases. Looked up from germline, CDR1 is SGDLS and CDR2 is YYNGEE. The trim removed 0 bases at V and 0 bases at J, leaving 9 bases unmatched. This CDR3 region has 19 residues. The CDR3 nucleotides read TGTGCCAGCAGCGTAGTAGGACTAGCGGTACCTAGCTCCTACAATGAGCAGTTCTTC. This translates into CASSVVGLAVPSSYNEQFF.

This CDR3 reads CASKGTSGALYEQYF. CDR3 nucleotide sequence: TGTGCCAGTAAGGGGACTAGCGGAGCCCTCTACGAGCAGTACTTC. The chain couples TRBV19 to TRBJ2-7; 11 bases align to TRBD2. V lost 7 bases, J lost 3 bases, and 8 bases stayed unmatched. Germline V gene sequence: CDR1 LNHDA, CDR2 SQIVND (reference sequence). The length of the CDR3 is 15 residues.

The rearrangement links TRBV6-5 to TRBJ2-7; TRBD2 might be the D (6 bases). In germline, CDR1 is MNHEY, CDR2 SVGAGI. The CDR3 runs to 15 residues. The V end was cut by 7 bases, the J end by 2 bases, with 18 bases between. CDR3 sequence (DNA): TGTGCCAGCACCCGATCCGGGAGACCTACCTACGAGCAGTACTTC. Translation: CASTRSGRPTYEQYF.

The chain combines TRBV18 with TRBJ1-3, with D unclear. Trimming pared 3 bases from V and 0 bases from J, leaving 12 bases between. The CDR3 consists of 16 residues. CDR1 is KGHSH, CDR2 LQKENI, per germline. CDR3: CASSPPRRNSGNTIYF. The CDR3 DNA reads as TGTGCCAGCTCACCGCCGAGGCGGAACTCTGGAAACACCATATATTTT.

The J gene is TRBJ1-1, the V gene TRBV6-2 or TRBV6-3, with 7 positions matching TRBD1. From germline, CDR1 is MNHEY and CDR2 SVGEGT. Germline trimming cut 2 bases from V and 7 bases from J; bases unmatched to any gene: 4. There are 13 residues in the CDR3. The CDR3 loop reads CASSYTTGNEAFF. The CDR3 DNA sequence: TGTGCCAGCAGTTACACGACAGGGAATGAAGCTTTCTTT.

The chain links TRBV9 to TRBJ1-6; D is unclear. CDR3 length equals 15 residues. V dropped 0 bases and J dropped 7 bases, with 11 bases sitting between them. Germline CDR1 SGDLS, CDR2 YYNGEE. The CDR3 bases are TGTGCCAGCAGCGTAGACGCAGGCGTAAATTCACCCCTCCACTTT. Protein sequence: CASSVDAGVNSPLHF. Supplemented by reference TRBV9 and TRBJ1-6, the full variable domain reads DSGVTQTPKHLITATGQRVTLRCSPRSGDLSVYWYQQSLDQGLQFLIQYYNGEERAKGNILERFSAQQFPDLHSELNLSSLELGDSALYFCASSVDAGVNSPLHFGNGTRLTVT.

The V and J genes are TRBV9 and TRBJ2-3; D ambiguous. Germline CDR1 reads SGDLS; CDR2 reads YYNGEE. V was trimmed by 3 bases and J by 5 bases, leaving 4 bases between them. CDR3 length: 11 amino acids. CDR3: CASSAGDTQYF. The CDR3, as DNA: TGTGCCAGCAGCGCGGGAGATACGCAGTATTTT.

The chain has TRBV9 and TRBJ1-4; TRBD1 aligns across 11 bases. Germline CDR1 reads SGDLS; CDR2 reads YYNGEE. CDR3 size: 16 residues. The V segment lost 4 bases and the J segment 6 bases; nucleotides outside the gene matches: 8. The CDR3: CASSSSRDRGDEKLFF. CDR3 in DNA: TGTGCCAGCAGCTCCAGCCGGGACAGGGGGGATGAAAAACTGTTTTTT.

The genes are TRBV5-4 and TRBJ1-5, with 7 bases fitting TRBD1. The CDR3 consists of 15 residues. Trimming at V came to 3 bases and at J to 2 bases, leaving 5 bases not matched to a gene. Germline CDR1 SGHNT, CDR2 YYREEE (reference sequence). In nucleotides, the CDR3 is TGTGCCAGCAGCTCACGACAGGGAGGCAATCAGCCCCAGCATTTT. As protein: CASSSRQGGNQPQHF.

The chain uses TRBV28 and TRBJ2-3, with 9 bases that match TRBD1. The CDR3 sequence is 16 residues long. V trimming: 7 bases; J trimming: 4 bases; junction bases outside the gene matches: 12. Germline assignment: CDR1 MDHEN and CDR2 SYDVKM. The DNA for the CDR3 is TGTGCCAGCACCCTTAGGGAGACAGGGGGAGCAGATACGCAGTATTTT. Translation: CASTLRETGGADTQYF.

J is TRBJ1-1 and V is TRBV19; 8 bases align to TRBD1. The CDR3 contains 12 residues. Germline trimming cut 7 bases from V and 5 bases from J; bases unmatched to any gene: 3. Germline V lookup: CDR1 LNHDA, CDR2 SQIVND (reference sequence). The CDR3, as DNA: TGTGCCAGTAACGACAGGGGTACTGAAGCTTTCTTT. Translating gives CASNDRGTEAFF. Full variable domain (rest looked up from reference TRBV19 and TRBJ1-1): DGGITQSPKYLFRKEGQNVTLSCEQNLNHDAMYWYRQDPGQGLRLIYYSQIVNDFQKGDIAEGYSVSREKKESFPLTVTSAQKNPTAFYLCASNDRGTEAFFGQGTRLTVV.

The rearrangement joins TRBV6-5 to TRBJ2-2; tentative D call: TRBD1 (6 bases). Germline-derived CDR1 and CDR2 are MNHEY and SVGAGI. CDR3 length equals 13 residues. The V end lost 2 bases, the J end lost 7 bases, and 8 bases lay between the germline ends. The CDR3: CASSYTQGGELFF. The CDR3, as DNA: TGTGCCAGCAGTTACACACAGGGCGGGGAGCTGTTTTTT.

The chain has TRBV6-6 and TRBJ1-5; D might be TRBD1 (6 bases). Trimming shortened V by 6 bases and J by 2 bases, and 26 bases separated the two germline ends. CDR3 length equals 19 residues. In germline, CDR1 is MNHNY, CDR2 SVGAGI (reference sequence). CDR3 nucleotides: TGTGCCAGCAGCTTTAAACCCCTTCGGGGGGGCGGAGGCAATCAGCCCCAGCATTTT. It yields the protein CASSFKPLRGGGGNQPQHF.

The J gene is TRBJ2-7, the V gene TRBV9; possibly TRBD2 for D (6 bases). Germline V CDR1 and CDR2: SGDLS, YYNGEE. There are 16 residues in the CDR3. Trimming stripped 3 bases from V and 2 bases from J, with 18 bases between. This CDR3 is CASSAGAGSVAYEQYF. Here the CDR3 DNA reads TGTGCCAGCAGCGCTGGGGCGGGGAGCGTAGCCTACGAGCAGTACTTC.

The chain links TRBV27 to TRBJ1-4; possible D gene TRBD1, 5 bases. Between the trimmed V and J ends, which lost 6 bases and 5 bases, there was a span of 13 bases. Germline-derived CDR1 and CDR2 are MNHEY and SMNVEV (reference sequence). The CDR3 has 14 amino acids. CDR3 DNA sequence: TGTGCCAGCAGCTTCGTAGGGGTAAATGAAAAACTGTTTTTT. Amino acid sequence: CASSFVGVNEKLFF.

The gene calls are TRBV24-1 and TRBJ1-5; 8 positions agree with TRBD1. The V and J ends lost 8 bases and 6 bases, in that order; junction bases with no gene match: 5. CDR3 length: 13 residues. Germline CDR1 is KGHDR and CDR2 is SFDVKD. CDR3 protein: CATNGQGTQPQHF. The CDR3, as DNA: TGTGCCACCAACGGACAGGGAACTCAGCCCCAGCATTTT.

This clone has more than one count but fewer than ten. The rearrangement joins TRBV2 to TRBJ1-1, with a weak D call TRBD1 (5 bases). The V gene's germline CDR1 is SNHLY and CDR2 FYNNEI. V gave up 5 bases and J gave up 4 bases, with 17 bases separating them. This CDR3 spans 15 amino acids. CDR3 residues: CASSRPGTSGTEAFF. In nucleotides, the CDR3 is TGTGCCAGCAGTCGACCCGGGACTTCGGGCACTGAAGCTTTCTTT.

The genes are TRBV27 and TRBJ2-1, with a weak D call TRBD2 (5 bases). The CDR3 extends over 14 amino acids. CDR1 and CDR2 from the germline V gene are MNHEY and SMNVEV (reference sequence). Between the trimmed V and J ends, which lost 5 bases and 3 bases, there was a span of 11 bases. This CDR3 reads CASSVGISYNEQFF. As DNA, the CDR3 is TGTGCCAGCAGTGTCGGGATCAGCTACAATGAGCAGTTCTTC.

V is TRBV2 and J is TRBJ1-1; 10 nucleotides line up with TRBD1. The CDR3 runs to 13 residues. Germline-derived CDR1 and CDR2 are SNHLY and FYNNEI. With V trimmed by 5 bases and J by 6 bases, 3 bases remained unmatched. The DNA of the CDR3 is TGTGCCAGCAGTCCTGGACAGGGGGCTGAAGCTTTCTTT. This sequence encodes CASSPGQGAEAFF.

The rearrangement links TRBV18 to TRBJ1-2; 7 bases are shared with TRBD1. The trim removed 3 bases at V and 6 bases at J, leaving 4 bases unmatched. Per germline, CDR1 KGHSH and CDR2 LQKENI. The CDR3 runs to 13 residues. CDR3 in amino acids: CASSPTTGNGYTF. For the CDR3, the DNA is TGTGCCAGCTCACCGACGACAGGGAATGGCTACACCTTC.